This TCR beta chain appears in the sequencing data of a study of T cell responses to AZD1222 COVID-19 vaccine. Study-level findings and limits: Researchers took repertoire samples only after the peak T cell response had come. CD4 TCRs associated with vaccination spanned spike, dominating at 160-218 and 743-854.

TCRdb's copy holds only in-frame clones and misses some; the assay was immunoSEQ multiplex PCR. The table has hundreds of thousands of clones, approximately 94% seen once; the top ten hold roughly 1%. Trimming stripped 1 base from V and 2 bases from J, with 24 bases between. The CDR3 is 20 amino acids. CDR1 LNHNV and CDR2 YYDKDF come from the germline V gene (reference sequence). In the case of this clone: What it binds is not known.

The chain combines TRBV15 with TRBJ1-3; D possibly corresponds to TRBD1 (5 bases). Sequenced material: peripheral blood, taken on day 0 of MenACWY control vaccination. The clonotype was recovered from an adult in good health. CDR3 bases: TGTGCCACCAGCAGAGTAGGAAGGGGCCGCGCGGAGGGAGCTGGAAACACCATATATTTT. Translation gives CATSRVGRGRAEGAGNTIYF.